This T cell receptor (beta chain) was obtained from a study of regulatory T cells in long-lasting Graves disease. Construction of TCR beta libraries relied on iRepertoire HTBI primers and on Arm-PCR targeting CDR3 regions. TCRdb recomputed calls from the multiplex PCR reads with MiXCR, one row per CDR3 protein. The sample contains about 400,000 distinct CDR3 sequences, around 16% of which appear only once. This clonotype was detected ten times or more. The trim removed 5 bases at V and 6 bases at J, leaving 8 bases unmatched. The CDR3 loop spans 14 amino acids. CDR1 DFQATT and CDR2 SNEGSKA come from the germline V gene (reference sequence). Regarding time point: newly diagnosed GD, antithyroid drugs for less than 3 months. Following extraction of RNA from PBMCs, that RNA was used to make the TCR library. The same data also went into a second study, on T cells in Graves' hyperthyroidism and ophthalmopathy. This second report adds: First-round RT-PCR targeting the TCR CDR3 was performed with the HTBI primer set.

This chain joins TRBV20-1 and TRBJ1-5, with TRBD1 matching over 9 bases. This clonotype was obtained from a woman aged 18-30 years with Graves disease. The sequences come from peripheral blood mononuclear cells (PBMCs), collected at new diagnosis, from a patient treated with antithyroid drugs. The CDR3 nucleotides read TGCAGTGCTGTCGGACAGGGGATGGTTCAGCCCCAGCATTTT. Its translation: CSAVGQGMVQPQHF.